Each of the 17 T cell receptor beta chains below was sequenced from the same sample in a study of blood T cell repertoires in COVID-19. Data came from immunoSEQ multiplex PCR; TCRdb stores just in-frame clones and leaves some out. Of some 230,000 clones detected, around 89% appear once; the ten largest clones hold around 3.2%. Sequencing used PBMCs or T cells enriched from blood (not recorded which). The receptor set was obtained from a young woman in a cohort exposed to, infected with or recovered from COVID-19 (not recorded which).

This chain connects TRBV10-1 to TRBJ1-5, with 8 bases fitting TRBD1. The CDR3 contains 19 residues. Per germline, CDR1 WNHNN and CDR2 SYGVQD (reference sequence). The V gene end was trimmed by 6 bases and the J gene end by 0 bases; junction bases not matched to a gene: 16. The CDR3 DNA follows: TGCGCCAGCAGACTACACTTGACAGGGGCCTGGGGTAGCAATCAGCCCCAGCATTTT. Translated: CASRLHLTGAWGSNQPQHF.

The chain joins TRBV9 to TRBJ2-2; 7 bases are shared with TRBD2. This CDR3 has 15 residues. CDR1 is SGDLS, CDR2 YYNGEE, per germline. The V segment lost 4 bases and the J segment 1 base; nucleotides outside the gene matches: 4. As DNA, the CDR3 is TGTGCCAGCAGCTACAGCGGGATGAACACCGGGGAGCTGTTTTTT. Translated, it gives CASSYSGMNTGELFF.

The sample holds one count of this clone. CDR3 nucleotides: TGTGCCAGCAGCTTGGGGGGACAGGGGGCCTTCACAGATACGCAGTATTTT. Its translation is CASSLGGQGAFTDTQYF. The rearrangement uses TRBV5-8 and TRBJ2-3; TRBD1 matches at 12 bases. The CDR3 is 17 amino acids. With V trimmed by 0 bases and J by 2 bases, 4 bases remained unmatched. Germline V CDR1 and CDR2: SGHTS, YDEGEE.

V usage is TRBV7-2 and J usage is TRBJ1-2; 7 bases match TRBD1. CDR3 length: 13 residues. The germline gives CDR1 SGHTA, CDR2 FQGNSA. J was trimmed by 4 bases and V by 5 bases; bases with no gene match: 4. The CDR3 sequence: CASSLQGSYGYTF. CDR3 DNA: TGTGCCAGCAGCCTACAGGGGAGCTATGGCTACACCTTC.

The chain has TRBV11-2 and TRBJ2-7; 7 bases align to TRBD1. The CDR3 is 18 amino acids. J gave up 4 bases and V 5 bases, and 20 bases lay outside the gene matches. CDR1 SGHAT and CDR2 FQNNGV come from the germline V gene. This chain's CDR3 is CASSPLNRNRDSRYEQYF. The CDR3 DNA is TGTGCCAGCAGCCCCCTCAATCGGAACCGGGACAGCCGGTACGAGCAGTACTTC.

The gene calls are TRBV5-1 and TRBJ2-1; 12 bases map to TRBD2. Germline CDR1 is SGHRS and CDR2 is YFSETQ. V trimming: 4 bases; J trimming: 4 bases; junction bases outside the gene matches: 3. This CDR3 is 15 amino acids long. The CDR3 reads CASSRTSGVYNEQFF. CDR3 DNA sequence: TGCGCCAGCAGCCGGACTAGCGGGGTTTACAATGAGCAGTTCTTC.

The chain is built from TRBV6-5 and TRBJ1-2; D is uncertain. Trimming took off 2 bases at V and 4 bases at J, with 11 bases between the two ends. Germline loops: CDR1 MNHEY, CDR2 SVGAGI. CDR3 length: 14 residues. The CDR3 region is CASSYGRDGYGYTF. CDR3 nucleotides: TGTGCCAGCAGTTACGGGCGGGATGGCTATGGCTACACCTTC.

The chain links TRBV3-1 (or the pseudogene TRBV3-2) to TRBJ2-7; TRBD2 aligns across 10 bases. Germline V gene data show CDR1 as LGHDT and CDR2 as YNNKEL (reference sequence). The V and J ends lost 4 bases and 2 bases, in that order; junction bases with no gene match: 5. This CDR3 region has 15 residues. CDR3 loop: CASSPLAGAPYEQYF. The DNA for the CDR3 is TGTGCCAGCAGCCCCCTAGCGGGAGCCCCCTACGAGCAGTACTTC.

The V gene is TRBV25-1, the J gene TRBJ2-5, with 7 bases lining up with TRBD2. This CDR3 region has 17 residues. The V and J ends lost 2 bases and 4 bases, in that order; junction bases with no gene match: 13. From germline, CDR1 is MGHDK and CDR2 SYGVNS. In DNA form, the CDR3 reads TGTGCCAGCAGTGAAGGGCCCCGGGGAGGGGTAGGAGAGACCCAGTACTTC. Translation gives CASSEGPRGGVGETQYF.

In this sample, this clone turned up once. This rearrangement joins TRBV12-3 or TRBV12-4 to TRBJ1-5; 7 bases match TRBD1. CDR3 size: 13 residues. The trim removed 4 bases at V and 7 bases at J, leaving 4 bases unmatched. As DNA, the CDR3 is TGTGCCAGCAGTTCAGGGGGACGGCAGCCCCAGCATTTT. As protein: CASSSGGRQPQHF.

The V gene is TRBV7-9, the J gene TRBJ1-1; 7 nucleotides agree with TRBD1. Germline V gene sequence: CDR1 SEHNR, CDR2 FQNEAQ (reference sequence). Trimming took 1 base from V and 8 from J; bases not matched to a gene: 1. This CDR3 contains 12 residues. The CDR3, as DNA: TGTGCCAGCAGCTTAGAGGACAGGGAAGCTTTCTTT. Its protein product is CASSLEDREAFF.

The gene calls are TRBV10-3 and TRBJ1-3; 7 positions agree with TRBD1. Unmatched junction bases numbered 6, after V lost 5 bases and J lost 2 bases. The CDR3 is made up of 15 amino acids. The germline CDR1 and CDR2 sequences are ENHRY and SYGVKD. CDR3 bases: TGTGCCATCAGTCTTACAGGGGAGGCTGGAAACACCATATATTTT. It is translated as CAISLTGEAGNTIYF.

The V call is TRBV12-5, the J call TRBJ1-1; D is uncertain. Per the germline V gene, CDR1 is LGHNT and CDR2 is FRNRAP. The V and J ends lost 2 bases and 2 bases respectively, with 24 bases between them. The CDR3 sequence is 19 residues long. The CDR3 spells CASGLPRTFGETSNTEAFF. The CDR3 region has the DNA TGTGCTAGTGGTTTGCCTCGGACTTTTGGGGAAACCAGTAACACTGAAGCTTTCTTT.

J is TRBJ2-7 and V is TRBV19; 10 bases agree with TRBD2. V gave up 5 bases and J gave up 2 bases; unmatched junction bases: 3. CDR1 and CDR2 from the germline V gene are LNHDA and SQIVND (reference sequence). CDR3 size: 14 residues. The CDR3 here is CASSVAGGPYEQYF. CDR3 sequence (DNA): TGTGCCAGTAGTGTAGCGGGAGGCCCCTACGAGCAGTACTTC.

This rearrangement joins TRBV2 to TRBJ2-1; 7 positions match TRBD1. CDR1 and CDR2 (germline): SNHLY, FYNNEI. V lost 6 bases to trimming and J lost 10 bases; unmatched junction nucleotides: 6. The CDR3 covers 12 residues. In DNA form, the CDR3 reads TGTGCCAGCAGAAAGACAGGGTACGAGCAGTTCTTC. Protein: CASRKTGYEQFF.

The rearrangement joins TRBV6-5 to TRBJ2-2; D uncertain. Germline CDR1 reads MNHEY; CDR2 reads SVGAGI. The CDR3 spans 16 residues. The V end lost 0 bases, the J end lost 2 bases, and 10 bases lay between the germline ends. This CDR3 is CASSYSRRLNTGELFF. The CDR3 bases are TGTGCCAGCAGTTACTCGAGGAGACTCAACACCGGGGAGCTGTTTTTT.

This chain uses TRBV5-1 with TRBJ2-1; D is unresolved. The germline V gene has CDR1 SGHRS and CDR2 YFSETQ. The CDR3 runs to 11 residues. The ends were cut back, 4 bases at V and 9 bases at J, with 8 bases in the middle. The CDR3 region has the DNA TGCGCCAGCAGCCCCCCAGGTGAGCAGTTCTTC. Its protein is CASSPPGEQFF.